These T cell receptor beta chains were read from a single sample in a study of T-cell memory formation after mild COVID-19. TCRdb processed the 5' RACE reads anew with MiXCR; each CDR3 protein has one entry. The table lists roughly 400,000 distinct CDR3 sequences, approximately 15% of them singletons. Input material: PBMCs or a T cell subset sorted from them (not recorded which). Receptor source: a man aged 18 to 30 who had mild COVID-19 (a few samples of this study predate the infection). Cell type and time point are not known. Both conserved end residues are part of each CDR3.

CASRRQDGGTTF,TRBV12-3/TRBV12-4,TRBJ2-6
CASSSDYHSYEQYF,TRBV27,TRBJ2-7
CASSFQRVWREQYF,TRBV11-2,TRBJ2-7
CASSLVGDTQYF,TRBV7-9,TRBJ2-3
CASSQVPFTGELFF,TRBV4-1,TRBJ2-2
CAGAASGLISTDTQYF,TRBV6-2/TRBV6-3,TRBJ2-3
CASTLRPRGPSYNEQFF,TRBV7-8,TRBJ2-1
CASSGRSNMNTEAFF,TRBV6-1,TRBJ1-1
CASSPEGVEAFF,TRBV7-2,TRBJ1-1
CSAPSTGFEQETQYF,TRBV20-1,TRBJ2-5
CATRRLDSTGELFF,TRBV24-1,TRBJ2-2
CASSAQGWEQFF,TRBV2,TRBJ2-1
CASRFGGVSYNEQFF,TRBV6-5,TRBJ2-1
CSVEGGVGQPIEYGYTF,TRBV29-1,TRBJ1-2
CASSLSRGSQETQYF,TRBV7-7,TRBJ2-5
CASSLGNRALNSPLHF,TRBV7-6,TRBJ1-6
CSVARLAGVPDTQYF,TRBV29-1,TRBJ2-3
CASSLGGWNQYF,TRBV5-4,TRBJ2-4
CASSVTLREQFF,TRBV11-2,TRBJ2-1
CASRPTGVNEKLFF,TRBV7-2,TRBJ1-4
CASRQDFLYEQYF,TRBV7-8,TRBJ2-7
CASESNTEAFF,TRBV7-9,TRBJ1-1
CASSPRGAVANYGYTF,TRBV2,TRBJ1-2
CSALTQFLVNTQYF,TRBV20-1,TRBJ2-3
CASSQEPTGNQPQHF,TRBV4-3,TRBJ1-5
CASSTSSGPSATQYF,TRBV9,TRBJ2-3
CASRPQAAYGYTF,TRBV25-1,TRBJ1-2
CASGSDRFYGYTF,TRBV12-3/TRBV12-4,TRBJ1-2
CASSPSGSANYGYTF,TRBV6-5,TRBJ1-2
CASSPRTNQPQHF,TRBV6-2/TRBV6-3,TRBJ1-5
CASSPSLATETQYF,TRBV4-3,TRBJ2-5
CASSPTSGNTDTQYF,TRBV5-1,TRBJ2-3
CASSTGGSDYEQYF,TRBV6-5,TRBJ2-7
CARQGSGANVLTF,TRBV7-9,TRBJ2-6
CASSLGPSGGARFFF,TRBV7-2,TRBJ2-3
CASSAGDSNAGELFF,TRBV5-1,TRBJ2-2
CASSPTVPYGYTF,TRBV5-5,TRBJ1-2
CASKPGPNTGELFF,TRBV6-4,TRBJ2-2
CASSRERGGGSPLHF,TRBV4-2,TRBJ1-6
CASTLGSYGYTF,TRBV11-2,TRBJ1-2
CASSSRTEPYGYTF,TRBV7-9,TRBJ1-2
CASSPGLAGDANTGELFF,TRBV4-3,TRBJ2-2
CASSLTPVGGIQYF,TRBV5-1,TRBJ2-4
CASSIEGIGTEAFF,TRBV19,TRBJ1-1
CASSPRTGKGAYF,TRBV7-9,TRBJ2-7
CASTSGADTQYF,TRBV6-5,TRBJ2-3
CASGSNTAASPDTQYF,TRBV12-5,TRBJ2-3
CSARSTDYNSPLHF,TRBV20-1,TRBJ1-6
CASRRLAADYNEQFF,TRBV5-1,TRBJ2-1
CASSRTGSETQYF,TRBV11-2,TRBJ2-5
CASRNNRDGNTIYF,TRBV27,TRBJ1-3
CASTPDRGRETQYF,TRBV12-3/TRBV12-4,TRBJ2-5
CASSPWDRGAATLNNEQFF,TRBV6-5,TRBJ2-1
CASSLWTSGGEETQYF,TRBV7-2,TRBJ2-5